The sequence of this TCR beta chain was determined in a study of T cell changes during pregnancy in multiple sclerosis. Produced via immunoSEQ multiplex PCR; TCRdb's table is partial and in-frame only. The sample carries some 69,000 clones, approximately 90% recorded once. Germline CDR1 is MNHNS and CDR2 is SASEGT. Trimming took 2 bases from V and 0 from J, leaving 5 bases between them. The CDR3 is made up of 14 amino acids. The sequencing used peripheral blood, collected in the second trimester of pregnancy. The sequence came from a female donor in good health, enrolled as a control in a pregnancy study. The chain couples TRBV6-1 to TRBJ1-3, with unresolved D. The CDR3 nucleotides read TGTGCCAGCAGTGAACCGAGCTCTGGAAACACCATATATTTT. As protein: CASSEPSSGNTIYF.